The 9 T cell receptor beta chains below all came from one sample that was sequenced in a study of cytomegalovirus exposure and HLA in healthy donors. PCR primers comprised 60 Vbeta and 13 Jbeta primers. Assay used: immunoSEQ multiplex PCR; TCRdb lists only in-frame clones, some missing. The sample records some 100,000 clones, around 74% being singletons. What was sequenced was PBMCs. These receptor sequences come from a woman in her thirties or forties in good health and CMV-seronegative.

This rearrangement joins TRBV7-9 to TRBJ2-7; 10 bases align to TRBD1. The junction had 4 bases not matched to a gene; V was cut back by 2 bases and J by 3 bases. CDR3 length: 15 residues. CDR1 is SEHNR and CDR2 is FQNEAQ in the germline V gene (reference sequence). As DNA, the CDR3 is TGTGCCAGCAGCTTACCCGACAGGGGGCTCTACGAGCAGTACTTC. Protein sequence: CASSLPDRGLYEQYF.

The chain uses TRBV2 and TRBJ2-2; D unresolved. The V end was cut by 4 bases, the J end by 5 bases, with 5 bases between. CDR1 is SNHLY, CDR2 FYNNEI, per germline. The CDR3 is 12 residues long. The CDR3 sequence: CASSVETGELFF. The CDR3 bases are TGTGCCAGCAGTGTAGAGACCGGGGAGCTGTTTTTT.

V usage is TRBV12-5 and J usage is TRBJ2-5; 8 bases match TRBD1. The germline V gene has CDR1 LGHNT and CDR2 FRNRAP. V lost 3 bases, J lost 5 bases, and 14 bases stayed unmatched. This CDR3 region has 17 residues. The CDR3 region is CASGFTSTGVIVETQYF. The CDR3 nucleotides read TGTGCTAGTGGTTTCACCTCGACAGGGGTGATTGTGGAGACCCAGTACTTC.

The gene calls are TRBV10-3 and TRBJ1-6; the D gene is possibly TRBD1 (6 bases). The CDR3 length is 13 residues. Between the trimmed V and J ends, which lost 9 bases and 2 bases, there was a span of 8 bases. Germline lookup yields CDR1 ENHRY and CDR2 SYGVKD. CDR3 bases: TGTGCCATTCAGGGGACCTATAATTCACCCCTCCACTTT. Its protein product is CAIQGTYNSPLHF.

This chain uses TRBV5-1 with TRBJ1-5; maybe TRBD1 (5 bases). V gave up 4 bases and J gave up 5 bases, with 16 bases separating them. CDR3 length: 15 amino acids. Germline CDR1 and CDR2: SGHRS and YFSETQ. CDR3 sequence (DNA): TGCGCCAGCAGCGGCGGGGGGGTCGTGGATCAGCCCCAGCATTTT. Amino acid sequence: CASSGGGVVDQPQHF.

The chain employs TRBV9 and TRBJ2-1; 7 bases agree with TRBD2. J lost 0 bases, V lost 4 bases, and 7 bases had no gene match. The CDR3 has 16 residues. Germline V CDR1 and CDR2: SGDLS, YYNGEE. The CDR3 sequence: CASSLGGTSSYNEQFF. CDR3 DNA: TGTGCCAGCAGCTTGGGAGGGACGAGCTCCTACAATGAGCAGTTCTTC.

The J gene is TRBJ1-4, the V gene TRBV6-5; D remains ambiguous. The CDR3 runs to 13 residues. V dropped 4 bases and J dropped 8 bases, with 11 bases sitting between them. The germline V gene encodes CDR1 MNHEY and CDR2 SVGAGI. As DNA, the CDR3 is TGTGCCAGCAGTTCACTGCGGGGAGAAAAACTGTTTTTT. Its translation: CASSSLRGEKLFF.

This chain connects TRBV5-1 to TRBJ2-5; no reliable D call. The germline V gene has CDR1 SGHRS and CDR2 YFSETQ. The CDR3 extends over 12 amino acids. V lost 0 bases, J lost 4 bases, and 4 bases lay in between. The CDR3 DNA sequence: TGCGCCAGCAGCTTGGGGAGAGAGACCCAGTACTTC. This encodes CASSLGRETQYF.

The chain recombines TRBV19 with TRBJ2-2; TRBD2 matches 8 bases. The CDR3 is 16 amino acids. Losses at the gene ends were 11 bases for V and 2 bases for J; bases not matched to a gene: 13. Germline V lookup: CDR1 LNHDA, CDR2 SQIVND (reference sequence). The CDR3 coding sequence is TGTGCCTCCAAGGACTCGGGGGGGCAAAACACCGGGGAGCTGTTTTTT. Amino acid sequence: CASKDSGGQNTGELFF.